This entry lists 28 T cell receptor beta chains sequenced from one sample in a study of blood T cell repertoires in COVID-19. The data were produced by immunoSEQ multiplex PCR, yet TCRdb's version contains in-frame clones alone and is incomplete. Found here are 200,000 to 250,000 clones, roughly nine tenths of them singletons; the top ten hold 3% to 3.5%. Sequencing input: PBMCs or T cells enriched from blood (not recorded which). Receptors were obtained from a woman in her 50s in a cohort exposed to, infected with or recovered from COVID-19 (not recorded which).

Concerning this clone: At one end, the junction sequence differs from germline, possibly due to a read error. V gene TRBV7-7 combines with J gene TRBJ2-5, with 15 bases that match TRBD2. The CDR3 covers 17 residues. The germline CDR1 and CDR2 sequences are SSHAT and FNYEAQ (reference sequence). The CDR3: CASSHGLAGGPWETQYF. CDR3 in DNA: TGTGCTAGCAGCCACGGACTAGCGGGGGGGCCGTGGGAGACCCAGTACTTC.

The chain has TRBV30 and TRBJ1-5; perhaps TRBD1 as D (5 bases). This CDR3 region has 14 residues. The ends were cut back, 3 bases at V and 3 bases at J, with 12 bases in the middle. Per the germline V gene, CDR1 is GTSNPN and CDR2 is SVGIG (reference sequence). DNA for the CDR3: TGTGCCTGGAGCCGTTTAGGGGACAATCAGCCCCAGCATTTT. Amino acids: CAWSRLGDNQPQHF. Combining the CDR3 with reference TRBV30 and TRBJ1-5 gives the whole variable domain SQTIHQWPATLVQPVGSPLSLECTVEGTSNPNLYWYRQAAGRGLQLLFYSVGIGQISSEVPQNLSASRPQDRQFILSSKKLLLSDSGFYLCAWSRLGDNQPQHFGDGTRLSIL.

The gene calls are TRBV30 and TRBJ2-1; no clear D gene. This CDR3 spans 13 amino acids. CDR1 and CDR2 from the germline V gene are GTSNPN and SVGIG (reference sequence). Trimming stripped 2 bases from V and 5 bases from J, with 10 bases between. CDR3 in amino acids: CAWSMRSDNEQFF. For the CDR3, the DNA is TGTGCCTGGAGTATGCGGTCTGACAATGAGCAGTTCTTC.

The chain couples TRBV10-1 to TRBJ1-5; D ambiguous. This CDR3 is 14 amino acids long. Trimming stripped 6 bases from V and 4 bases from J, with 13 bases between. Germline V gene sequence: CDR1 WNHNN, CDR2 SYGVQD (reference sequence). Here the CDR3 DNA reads TGCGCCAGCAGCCGGGGAGGGTCTAATCAGCCCCAGCATTTT. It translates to CASSRGGSNQPQHF.

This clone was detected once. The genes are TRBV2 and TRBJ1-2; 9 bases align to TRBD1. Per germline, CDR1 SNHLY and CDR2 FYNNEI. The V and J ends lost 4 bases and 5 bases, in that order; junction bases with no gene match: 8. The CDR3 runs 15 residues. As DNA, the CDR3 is TGTGCCAGCAGTGGGGGACAGGGAGGATTATATGGCTACACCTTC. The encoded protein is CASSGGQGGLYGYTF.

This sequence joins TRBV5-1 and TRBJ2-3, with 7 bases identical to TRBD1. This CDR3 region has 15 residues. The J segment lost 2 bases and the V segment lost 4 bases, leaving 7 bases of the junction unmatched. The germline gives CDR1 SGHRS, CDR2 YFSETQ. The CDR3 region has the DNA TGCGCCAGCAGCCCGACAGGGCCCGACACAGATACGCAGTATTTT. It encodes CASSPTGPDTDTQYF.

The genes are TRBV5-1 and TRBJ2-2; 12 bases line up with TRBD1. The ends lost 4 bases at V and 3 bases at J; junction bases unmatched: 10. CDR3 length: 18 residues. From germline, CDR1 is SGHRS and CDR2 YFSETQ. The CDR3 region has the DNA TGCGCCAGCAGCAGGGACAGGGGGCGAGTCGCGGACACCGGGGAGCTGTTTTTT. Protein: CASSRDRGRVADTGELFF.

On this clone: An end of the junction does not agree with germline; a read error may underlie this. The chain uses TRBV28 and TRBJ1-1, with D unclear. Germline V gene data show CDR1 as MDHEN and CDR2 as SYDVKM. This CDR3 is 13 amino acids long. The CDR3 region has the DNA TGTGCCGGCAGTTTATTAGCGAACACTGAAGCTTTCTTT. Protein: CAGSLLANTEAFF.

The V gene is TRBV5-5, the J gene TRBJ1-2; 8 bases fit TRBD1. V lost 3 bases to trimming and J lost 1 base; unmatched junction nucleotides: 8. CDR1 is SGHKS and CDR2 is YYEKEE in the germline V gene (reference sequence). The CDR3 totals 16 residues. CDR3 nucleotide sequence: TGTGCCAGCAGCTCCCAGCCAGGGGGCTTTAACTATGGCTACACCTTC. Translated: CASSSQPGGFNYGYTF. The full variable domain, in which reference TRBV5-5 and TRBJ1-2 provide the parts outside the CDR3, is DAGVTQSPTHLIKTRGQQVTLRCSPISGHKSVSWYQQVLGQGPQFIFQYYEKEERGRGNFPDRFSARQFPNYSSELNVNALLLGDSALYLCASSSQPGGFNYGYTFGSGTRLTVV.

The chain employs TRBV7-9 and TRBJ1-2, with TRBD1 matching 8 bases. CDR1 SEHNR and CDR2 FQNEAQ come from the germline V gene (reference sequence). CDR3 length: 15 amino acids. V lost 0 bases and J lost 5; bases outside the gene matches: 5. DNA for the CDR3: TGTGCCAGCAGCTTAGCGGGACAGGTCCCTTATGGCTACACCTTC. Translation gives CASSLAGQVPYGYTF.

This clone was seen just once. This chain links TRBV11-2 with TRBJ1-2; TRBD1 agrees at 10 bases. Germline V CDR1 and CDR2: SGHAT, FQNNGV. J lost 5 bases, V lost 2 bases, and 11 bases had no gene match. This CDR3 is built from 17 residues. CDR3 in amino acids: CASSLLRQGASDYGYTF. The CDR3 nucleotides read TGTGCCAGCAGCTTACTCAGACAGGGGGCCTCTGATTATGGCTACACCTTC.

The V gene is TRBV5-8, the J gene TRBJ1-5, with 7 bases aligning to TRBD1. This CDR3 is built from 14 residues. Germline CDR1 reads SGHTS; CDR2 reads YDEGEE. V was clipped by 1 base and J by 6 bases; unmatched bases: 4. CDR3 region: CASSLSRGIQPQHF. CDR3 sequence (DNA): TGTGCCAGCAGCTTGTCCAGGGGGATTCAGCCCCAGCATTTT.

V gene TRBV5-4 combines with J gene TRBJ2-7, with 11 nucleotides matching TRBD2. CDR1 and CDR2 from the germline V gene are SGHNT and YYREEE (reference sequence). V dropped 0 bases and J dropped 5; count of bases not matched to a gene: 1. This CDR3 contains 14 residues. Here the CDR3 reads CASSLVAGGNEQYF. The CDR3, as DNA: TGTGCCAGCAGCTTGGTAGCGGGGGGGAACGAGCAGTACTTC.

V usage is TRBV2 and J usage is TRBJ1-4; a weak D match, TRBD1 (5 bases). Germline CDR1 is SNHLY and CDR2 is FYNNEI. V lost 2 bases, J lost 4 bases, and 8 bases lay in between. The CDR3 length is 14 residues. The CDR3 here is CASSEQGLNEKLFF. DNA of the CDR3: TGTGCCAGCAGTGAACAGGGTCTTAATGAAAAACTGTTTTTT.

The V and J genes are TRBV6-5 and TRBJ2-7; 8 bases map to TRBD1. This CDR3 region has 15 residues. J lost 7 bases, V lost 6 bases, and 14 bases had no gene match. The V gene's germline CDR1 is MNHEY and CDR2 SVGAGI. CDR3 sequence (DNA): TGTGCCAGCAGCTCGGACAGGGATGTCCGTCAGGAGCAGTACTTC. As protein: CASSSDRDVRQEQYF.

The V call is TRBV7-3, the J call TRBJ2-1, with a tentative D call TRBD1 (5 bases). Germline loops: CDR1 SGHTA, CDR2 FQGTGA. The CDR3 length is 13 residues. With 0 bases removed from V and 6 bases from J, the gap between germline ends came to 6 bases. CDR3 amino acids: CASSLTGANEQFF. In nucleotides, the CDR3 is TGTGCCAGCAGCTTAACAGGGGCCAATGAGCAGTTCTTC.

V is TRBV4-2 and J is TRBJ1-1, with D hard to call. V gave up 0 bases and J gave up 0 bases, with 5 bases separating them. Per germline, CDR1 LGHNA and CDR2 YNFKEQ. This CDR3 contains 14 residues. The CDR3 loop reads CASSQELVNTEAFF. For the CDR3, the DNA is TGTGCCAGCAGCCAAGAGCTAGTGAACACTGAAGCTTTCTTT.

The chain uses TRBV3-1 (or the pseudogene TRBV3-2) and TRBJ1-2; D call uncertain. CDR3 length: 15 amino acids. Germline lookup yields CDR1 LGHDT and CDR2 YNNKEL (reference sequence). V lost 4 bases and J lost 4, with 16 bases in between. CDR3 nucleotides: TGTGCCAGCAGCCCCCTCAGCCGGAGGAGCTATGGCTACACCTTC. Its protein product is CASSPLSRRSYGYTF.

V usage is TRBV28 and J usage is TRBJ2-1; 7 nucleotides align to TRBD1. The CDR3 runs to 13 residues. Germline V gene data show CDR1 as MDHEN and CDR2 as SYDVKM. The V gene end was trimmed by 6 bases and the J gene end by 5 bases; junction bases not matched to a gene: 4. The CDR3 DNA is TGTGCCAGCAGGACGGACAGGAACAATGAGCAGTTCTTC. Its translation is CASRTDRNNEQFF.

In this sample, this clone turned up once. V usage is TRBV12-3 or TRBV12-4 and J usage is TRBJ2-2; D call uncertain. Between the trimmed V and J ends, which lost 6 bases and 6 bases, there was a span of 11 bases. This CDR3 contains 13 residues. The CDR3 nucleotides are TGTGCCAGCAGCTCGGTAAATTCCGGGGAGCTGTTTTTT. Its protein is CASSSVNSGELFF.

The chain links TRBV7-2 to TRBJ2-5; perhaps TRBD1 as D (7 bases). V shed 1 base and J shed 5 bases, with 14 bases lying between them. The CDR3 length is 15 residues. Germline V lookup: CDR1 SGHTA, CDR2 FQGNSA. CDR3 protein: CASSLGQGGLETQYF. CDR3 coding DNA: TGTGCCAGCAGCTTAGGACAGGGAGGTTTGGAGACCCAGTACTTC.

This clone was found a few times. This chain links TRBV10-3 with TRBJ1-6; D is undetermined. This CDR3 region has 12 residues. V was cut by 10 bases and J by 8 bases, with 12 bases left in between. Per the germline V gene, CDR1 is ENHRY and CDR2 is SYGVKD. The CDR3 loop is CATAGRDSPLHF. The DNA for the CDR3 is TGTGCCACCGCGGGCAGAGATTCACCCCTCCACTTT.

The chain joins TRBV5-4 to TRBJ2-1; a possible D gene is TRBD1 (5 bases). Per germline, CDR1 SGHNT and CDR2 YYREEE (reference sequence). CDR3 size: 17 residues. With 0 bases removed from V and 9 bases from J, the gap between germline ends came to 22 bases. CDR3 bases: TGTGCCAGCAGCTTGGGCTTTTCTGGGGCTAGTTTCGGTGAGCAGTTCTTC. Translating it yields CASSLGFSGASFGEQFF.

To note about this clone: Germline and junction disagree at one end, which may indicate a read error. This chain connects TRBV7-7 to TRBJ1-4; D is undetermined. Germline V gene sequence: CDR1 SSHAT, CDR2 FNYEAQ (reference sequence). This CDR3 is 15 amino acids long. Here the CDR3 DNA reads TGTGCTAGCAGCTTAACAGATGGGCTTAATGAAAAACTGTTTTTT. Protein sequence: CASSLTDGLNEKLFF.

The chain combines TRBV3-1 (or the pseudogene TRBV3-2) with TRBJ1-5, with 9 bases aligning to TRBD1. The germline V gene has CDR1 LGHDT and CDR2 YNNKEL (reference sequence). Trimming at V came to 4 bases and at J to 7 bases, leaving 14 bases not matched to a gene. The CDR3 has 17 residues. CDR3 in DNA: TGTGCCAGCAGCCTTGGGCCTCCACAGGGGGCTTGGCAGCCCCAGCATTTT. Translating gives CASSLGPPQGAWQPQHF.

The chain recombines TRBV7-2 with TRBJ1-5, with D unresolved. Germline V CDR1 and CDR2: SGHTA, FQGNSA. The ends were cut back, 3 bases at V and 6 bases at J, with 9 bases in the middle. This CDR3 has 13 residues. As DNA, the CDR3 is TGTGCCAGCAGCTTCATAGAGGGTCAGCCCCAGCATTTT. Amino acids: CASSFIEGQPQHF.

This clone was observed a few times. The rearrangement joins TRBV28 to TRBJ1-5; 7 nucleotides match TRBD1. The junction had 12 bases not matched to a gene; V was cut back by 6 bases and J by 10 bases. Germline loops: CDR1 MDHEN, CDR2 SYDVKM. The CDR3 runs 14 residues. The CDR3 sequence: CASRYATGTYPQHF. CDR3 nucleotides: TGTGCCAGCAGATACGCGACAGGGACTTATCCCCAGCATTTT.

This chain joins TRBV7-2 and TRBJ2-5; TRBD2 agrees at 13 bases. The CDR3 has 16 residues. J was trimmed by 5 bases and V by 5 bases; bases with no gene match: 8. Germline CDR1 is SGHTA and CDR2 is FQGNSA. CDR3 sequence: CASSTSGGAFLETQYF. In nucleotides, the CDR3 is TGTGCCAGCAGCACTAGCGGGGGGGCCTTCCTCGAGACCCAGTACTTC.